These T cell receptor beta chains were read from a single sample in a study of cytomegalovirus exposure and HLA in healthy donors. Method: immunoSEQ multiplex PCR; TCRdb's copy keeps in-frame clones and lacks some. Here the sample spans roughly 73,000 clones, approximately 80% being singletons. The sample consisted of PBMCs. The source of these receptors is a man aged 35 to 55 in good health and CMV-seronegative. Both conserved end residues are part of each CDR3. Fields, in order: D gene, CDR3 length, J gene, V gene, clone size, CDR3 protein, CDR3 DNA. The D gene is left open where the match is weak. For some rows the clone size is stated as once, few or many, or as a class when expanded; others skip it.

D: TRBD1
length: 15
J: TRBJ2-3
V: TRBV2
size: -
CDR3: CASSGARGLGDTQYF
DNA: TGTGCCAGCAGTGGGGCTAGGGGGCTGGGAGATACGCAGTATTTT

D: -
length: 18
J: TRBJ1-6
V: TRBV4-3
size: once
CDR3: CASSQDPGIRSYNSPLHF
DNA: TGCGCCAGCAGCCAAGATCCCGGGATACGGTCCTATAATTCACCCCTCCACTTT

D: TRBD1
length: 15
J: TRBJ2-3
V: TRBV7-2
size: once
CDR3: CASSWTGIRTDTQYF
DNA: TGTGCCAGCAGCTGGACAGGGATCCGCACAGATACGCAGTATTTT

D: -
length: 11
J: TRBJ1-1
V: TRBV28
size: -
CDR3: CASIIGGEAFF
DNA: TGTGCCAGCATCATAGGAGGTGAAGCTTTCTTT

D: -
length: 15
J: TRBJ1-2
V: TRBV2
size: few
CDR3: CASSQQSWGGVGYTF
DNA: TGTGCCAGCAGTCAACAATCTTGGGGAGGGGTCGGCTACACCTTC

D: -
length: 14
J: TRBJ2-2
V: TRBV7-6
size: -
CDR3: CASGRQANTGELFF
DNA: TGTGCCAGCGGGAGACAGGCGAACACCGGGGAGCTGTTTTTT

D: TRBD1
length: 15
J: TRBJ1-1
V: TRBV2
size: -
CDR3: CASTGQGAVGTEAFF
DNA: TGTGCCAGCACGGGGCAGGGGGCTGTTGGCACTGAAGCTTTCTTT

D: TRBD1
length: 16
J: TRBJ1-4
V: TRBV18
size: once
CDR3: CASSPEKPGTGKKLFF
DNA: TGTGCCAGCTCACCAGAAAAACCCGGGACAGGGAAAAAACTGTTTTTT

D: -
length: 11
J: TRBJ2-1
V: TRBV6-5
size: -
CDR3: CASRTGDEQFF
DNA: TGTGCCAGCAGAACAGGCGATGAGCAGTTCTTC

D: -
length: 16
J: TRBJ1-2
V: TRBV7-2
size: -
CDR3: CASSFLGDIGGNGYTF
DNA: TGTGCCAGCAGCTTTTTGGGGGACATTGGAGGAAATGGCTACACCTTC

D: -
length: 16
J: TRBJ2-7
V: TRBV19
size: -
CDR3: CASSIDGSQGSHEQYF
DNA: TGTGCCAGTAGTATAGATGGATCCCAGGGGAGCCACGAGCAGTACTTC